This TCR beta chain was recovered during a study of T cell repertoires in cytomegalovirus infection. The overall study: Carrying CMV and the relevant HLA type showed in public TCR beta signatures.

TCRdb re-called the reads through MiXCR, storing one row per CDR3 protein. The data show approximately 500,000 distinct CDR3 sequences, about 11% seen once. Study-level points and caveats: Ex vivo responses were dominated by HLA-C-restricted CMV-specific TCR beta clonotypes. The cumulative frequency of public TCR beta families distinguished individuals who carried CMV together with the relevant HLA.

Germline V gene sequence: CDR1 MNHNS, CDR2 SASEGT. The CDR3 is 13 residues long. The ends were cut back, 3 bases at V and 0 bases at J, with 6 bases in the middle. This clonotype was picked up a small number of times. Its antigen remains unidentified. The sample was PBMCs. The sequence was obtained from a human donor in good health (CMV status not recorded). Some clones in this sample may be carry-over from other donors' samples. The V call is TRBV6-1, the J call TRBJ2-7; D is possibly TRBD1 or TRBD2 (5 bases each). For the CDR3, the DNA is TGTGCCAGCAGTGATGGGGGCTCCTACGAGCAGTACTTC. Its translation is CASSDGGSYEQYF.